This T cell receptor beta chain was captured in a study of identical twins. V was shortened by 8 bases and J by 3 bases, with 14 bases between the two germline ends. The CDR3 is made up of 13 amino acids. In germline, CDR1 is MNHNY, CDR2 SVGAGI (reference sequence). Study-wide results and caveats: A lower insertion count was a feature of abundant cord blood beta clonotypes, with no such feature in memory repertoires. Beta out-of-frame sequences showed weaker excess sharing between twins.

TCRdb re-called the 5' RACE reads with MiXCR, one entry per CDR3 protein. The sample yields fewer than 250,000 distinct CDR3 sequences, roughly a tenth seen once. In its sample, this clonotype was seen a few times. Its target is unknown. The chain uses TRBV6-6 and TRBJ2-7; D is perhaps TRBD1 (6 bases). The sequence was collected from a woman aged 18-35 years in good health. Sequenced material: memory (CD45RO+) T cells sorted from blood. The CDR3 DNA follows: TGTGCCAGCCAGACAGGTCCGTTCTACGAGCAGTACTTC. Amino acids: CASQTGPFYEQYF.